What follows describes a single TCR beta chain. This specimen belongs to a study of T cell changes during pregnancy in multiple sclerosis. This table comes from immunoSEQ multiplex PCR, and its TCRdb copy is limited to in-frame clones, with some not included. The data show 90,000 to 100,000 clones, 94% seen once. This TCR was sampled from a female donor with multiple sclerosis, enrolled in a pregnancy study. The material sequenced was peripheral blood, taken in the third trimester of pregnancy.

The CDR3 DNA follows: TGTGCCAGCAGTTTATCCCCCAGGGTTGGCTACACCTTC. Translating gives CASSLSPRVGYTF. The chain uses TRBV27 and TRBJ1-2; a possible D gene is TRBD1 (5 bases). CDR1 is MNHEY and CDR2 is SMNVEV in the germline V gene (reference sequence). This CDR3 is built from 13 residues. The V end was cut by 0 bases, the J end by 7 bases, with 9 bases between.